Detailed here is one TCR beta chain. This table comes from immunoSEQ multiplex PCR, and its TCRdb copy is limited to in-frame clones, with some not included. The data show about 78,000 clones, about 91% seen once. This record comes from a study of OX40 agonist ivuxolimab in advanced cancers. The CDR3 sequence is 14 residues long. Germline assignment: CDR1 SGHAT and CDR2 FQNNGV. V dropped 4 bases and J dropped 0 bases, with 4 bases sitting between them. V and J are TRBV11-2 and TRBJ2-6; D gene unclear. This TCR was recovered from an adult with an advanced solid tumor such as melanoma, head and neck, liver or kidney cancer. The input for sequencing was CD4+ or CD8+ T cells sorted from blood, taken in a trial of the OX40 agonist ivuxolimab. CDR3 in DNA: TGTGCCAGCAGCTCCCACTCTGGGGCCAACGTCCTGACTTTC. Its protein is CASSSHSGANVLTF. The variable domain in full, with the rest retrieved from reference TRBV11-2 and TRBJ2-6, is EAGVAQSPRYKIIEKRQSVAFWCNPISGHATLYWYQQILGQGPKLLIQFQNNGVVDDSQLPKDRFSAERLKGVDSTLKIQPAKLEDSAVYLCASSSHSGANVLTFGAGSRLTVL.